Listed here is a single T cell receptor (beta chain). The antigen is undetermined. The germline V gene has CDR1 SGHRS and CDR2 YFSETQ. Trimming cost V 2 bases and J 3 bases, with 9 bases left between them. This CDR3 is 14 amino acids long. This record comes from a study of long-term antiretroviral therapy in people with HIV. Overall study context: The 2015 immediate-ART recommendation came about a decade after the earliest samples. Study-level results: Dominant in the repertoire at all time points were clones expanded before ART. Missing from the dataset were any data on ART adherence, viral resistance or therapy changes. Whereas controls had wider CDR3 length ranges, HIV repertoires had narrower ones.

At survey level, the immunoSEQ assay was run in its v3.0 version. The protocol was immunoSEQ multiplex PCR, while the TCRdb copy is restricted to in-frame clones and leaves out a portion. Of about 32,000 clones listed, 90% to 95% are singletons. The V and J genes are TRBV5-1 and TRBJ2-1, with D maybe TRBD1 (6 bases). The specimen comprised unsorted PBMCs, sampled 4.1 years after starting antiretroviral therapy. This receptor was obtained from a woman aged 45-65 years with HIV. For the CDR3, the DNA is TGCGCCAGCAGCTTACAGGGATTCTACAATGAGCAGTTCTTC. It yields the protein CASSLQGFYNEQFF.